The 25 T cell receptor beta chains given below trace back to one sample, sequenced in a study of T cell responses to AZD1222 COVID-19 vaccine. Repertoires were generated with immunoSEQ multiplex PCR, while TCRdb's copy carries only in-frame clones and drops some. The data show 80,000 or so clones, with about 87% seen just once and around 6% held by the top ten. Sample: peripheral blood, taken on day 0 of AZD1222 vaccination. Receptor source: an adult in good health.

The rearrangement links TRBV6-1 to TRBJ1-2, with 7 bases matching TRBD1. V lost 4 bases, J lost 3 bases, and 11 bases stayed unmatched. Germline values: CDR1 MNHNS, CDR2 SASEGT. The CDR3 has 16 amino acids. CDR3 amino acids: CASSVTPTGPDYGYTF. CDR3 coding DNA: TGTGCCAGCAGTGTCACCCCGACAGGGCCAGACTATGGCTACACCTTC.

V and J are TRBV6-5 and TRBJ1-2; tentative D call: TRBD1 (5 bases). Trimming stripped 2 bases from V and 6 bases from J, with 10 bases between. Germline V lookup: CDR1 MNHEY, CDR2 SVGAGI. The CDR3 loop spans 13 amino acids. In DNA, the CDR3 is TGTGCCAGCAGTTACGGGGGGGAAGATGGCTACACCTTC. This translates into CASSYGGEDGYTF.

This clone appeared a few times. The chain combines TRBV27 with TRBJ1-1; 7 nucleotides line up with TRBD1. Germline values: CDR1 MNHEY, CDR2 SMNVEV (reference sequence). This CDR3 has 18 residues. The J segment lost 1 base and the V segment lost 3 bases, leaving 14 bases of the junction unmatched. The CDR3 region has the DNA TGTGCCAGCAGTTTTAGGTATCGGGACAGAAAAGAGAACACTGAAGCTTTCTTT. Translation: CASSFRYRDRKENTEAFF.

The chain carries TRBV3-1 (or the pseudogene TRBV3-2) and TRBJ2-1, with a weak D call TRBD1 (5 bases). The germline V gene has CDR1 LGHDT and CDR2 YNNKEL (reference sequence). This CDR3 has 15 amino acids. Trimming took 1 base from V and 7 from J, leaving 14 bases between them. The CDR3 sequence is CASSQVWQGRNEQFF. The CDR3 bases are TGTGCCAGCAGCCAAGTATGGCAGGGCAGGAATGAGCAGTTCTTC.

The CDR3 loop reads CASYGAQVSGANVLTF. In DNA form, the CDR3 reads TGCGCCAGCTACGGGGCACAGGTCTCTGGGGCCAACGTCCTGACTTTC. The chain recombines TRBV5-1 with TRBJ2-6, with D perhaps TRBD1 or TRBD2 (5 bases each). Per germline, CDR1 SGHRS and CDR2 YFSETQ. Between the trimmed V and J ends, which lost 7 bases and 0 bases, there was a span of 14 bases. The CDR3 contains 16 residues.

The rearrangement joins TRBV12-3 or TRBV12-4 to TRBJ1-1; tentatively, D is TRBD1 (6 bases). Trimming cost V 6 bases and J 1 base, with 9 bases left between them. The CDR3 length is 13 residues. CDR3 DNA sequence: TGTGCCAGCAGCAAACAGGGGAACACTGAAGCTTTCTTT. Its protein is CASSKQGNTEAFF.

The gene calls are TRBV5-5 and TRBJ1-2; 11 bases line up with TRBD1. Germline V gene sequence: CDR1 SGHKS, CDR2 YYEKEE (reference sequence). V gave up 3 bases and J gave up 7 bases; unmatched junction bases: 8. This CDR3 region has 15 residues. CDR3 sequence reads: CASSSDRGLLLGYTF. Written as DNA, the CDR3 is TGTGCCAGCAGCTCGGACAGGGGGCTTCTACTTGGCTACACCTTC.

The chain has TRBV28 and TRBJ1-5; D ambiguous. CDR3 length: 12 amino acids. V lost 3 bases and J 5 bases, leaving 5 bases between the germline ends. Germline assignment: CDR1 MDHEN and CDR2 SYDVKM. CDR3 amino acids: CASSFLDQPQHF. The CDR3 DNA reads as TGTGCCAGCAGTTTCTTGGATCAGCCCCAGCATTTT.

The chain uses TRBV3-1 (or the pseudogene TRBV3-2) and TRBJ1-2; D not certain. Germline CDR1 is LGHDT and CDR2 is YNNKEL (reference sequence). V lost 0 bases to trimming and J lost 1 base, with 3 bases between them. The CDR3 is made up of 13 amino acids. DNA for the CDR3: TGTGCCAGCAGCCAAGAGAATAACTATGGCTACACCTTC. As protein: CASSQENNYGYTF.

This clone was found a few times. Additional DNA sequences in this sample encode the identical CDR3. The rearrangement uses TRBV19 and TRBJ1-2; 7 positions match TRBD1. V was pared by 1 base and J by 3 bases, with 5 bases of the junction left unmatched. This CDR3 is 15 amino acids long. Germline CDR1 and CDR2: LNHDA and SQIVND (reference sequence). The CDR3 loop is CASSIATGTDYGYTF. The CDR3 bases are TGTGCCAGTAGTATAGCGACCGGGACAGACTATGGCTACACCTTC.

The CDR3 loop is CSVEGLSGNTIYF. Written as DNA, the CDR3 is TGCAGCGTTGAAGGCTTGTCTGGAAACACCATATATTTT. The genes are TRBV29-1 and TRBJ1-3; D unclear. Trimming pared 1 base from V and 1 base from J, leaving 5 bases between. The CDR3 contains 13 residues. Germline CDR1 reads SQVTM; CDR2 reads ANQGSEA. The entire variable domain, with the rest obtained from reference TRBV29-1 and TRBJ1-3, is as follows: SAVISQKPSRDICQRGTSLTIQCQVDSQVTMMFWYRQQPGQSLTLIATANQGSEATYESGFVIDKFPISRPNLTFSTLTVSNMSPEDSSIYLCSVEGLSGNTIYFGEGSWLTVV.

The rearrangement uses TRBV9 and TRBJ1-2; D possibly corresponds to TRBD1 (6 bases). The length of the CDR3 is 16 residues. The V gene lost 1 base and the J gene lost 4 bases, with 17 bases spanning the gap. Per germline, CDR1 SGDLS and CDR2 YYNGEE. The CDR3, as DNA: TGTGCCAGCAGCGTAACTGTGACAGGACAGACCTATGGCTACACCTTC. Its protein product is CASSVTVTGQTYGYTF.

The rearrangement joins TRBV3-1 (or the pseudogene TRBV3-2) to TRBJ2-5; TRBD1 might be the D (6 bases). CDR1 and CDR2 from the germline V gene are LGHDT and YNNKEL (reference sequence). V was trimmed by 0 bases and J by 5 bases, leaving 7 bases between them. CDR3 size: 13 residues. CDR3 amino acids: CASSQEGAETQYF. The CDR3 DNA sequence: TGTGCCAGCAGCCAAGAGGGGGCTGAGACCCAGTACTTC.

The CDR3 coding sequence is TGTGCCAGCAGCTTGGTGAACACTAACTATGGCTACACCTTC. It is translated as CASSLVNTNYGYTF. The gene calls are TRBV11-2 and TRBJ1-2; D ambiguous. Germline V gene lookup returns CDR1 SGHAT and CDR2 FQNNGV. V shed 3 bases and J shed 0 bases, with 8 bases lying between them. CDR3 length: 14 amino acids.

The V and J genes are TRBV7-7 and TRBJ2-5, with 11 nucleotides matching TRBD1. Germline values: CDR1 SSHAT, CDR2 FNYEAQ (reference sequence). CDR3 length equals 15 residues. Losses at the gene ends were 5 bases for V and 2 bases for J; bases not matched to a gene: 4. The CDR3 DNA sequence: TGTGCCAGCAGCCGAGGGACAGGGGGACAAGAGACCCAGTACTTC. Translated: CASSRGTGGQETQYF.

The table lists this clone with a few counts. In DNA, the CDR3 is TGTGCCAGCTCCGCTACGTTGGGGCAGGGCAATCAGCCCCAGCATTTT. Translation: CASSATLGQGNQPQHF. The rearrangement joins TRBV18 to TRBJ1-5; a possible D gene is TRBD1 (5 bases). Trimming pared 6 bases from V and 2 bases from J, leaving 17 bases between. Germline V gene data show CDR1 as KGHSH and CDR2 as LQKENI. This CDR3 contains 16 residues.

The genes are TRBV12-3 or TRBV12-4 and TRBJ2-5; D uncertain. V was clipped by 8 bases and J by 6 bases, with 10 bases between them. The length of the CDR3 is 11 residues. CDR3 bases: TGTGCCAGCGGGTCTGTGCAGACCCAGTACTTC. It translates to CASGSVQTQYF.

This clone was detected only once. This rearrangement joins TRBV5-1 to TRBJ1-2; 9 bases agree with TRBD1. The CDR3 runs to 14 residues. Looked up from germline, CDR1 is SGHRS and CDR2 is YFSETQ. V trimming: 4 bases; J trimming: 5 bases; junction bases outside the gene matches: 6. The CDR3 DNA is TGCGCCAGCAGCCCCGGGACAGGGACGTATGGCTACACCTTC. Protein: CASSPGTGTYGYTF.

This rearrangement joins TRBV27 to TRBJ2-1; 9 nucleotides agree with TRBD1. The V gene end was trimmed by 1 base and the J gene end by 5 bases; junction bases not matched to a gene: 6. From germline, CDR1 is MNHEY and CDR2 SMNVEV (reference sequence). This CDR3 has 16 amino acids. The CDR3 loop reads CASSLWGQGTHNEQFF. The CDR3 coding sequence is TGTGCCAGCAGTTTATGGGGACAGGGTACCCACAATGAGCAGTTCTTC.

The chain employs TRBV7-6 and TRBJ2-3, with 8 bases lining up with TRBD2. The CDR3 extends over 16 amino acids. The V gene's germline CDR1 is SGHVS and CDR2 FNYEAQ. J lost 2 bases, V lost 8 bases, and 12 bases had no gene match. CDR3 region: CASAKPAGASTDTQYF. The CDR3 coding sequence is TGTGCCAGCGCTAAACCAGCGGGGGCCTCCACAGATACGCAGTATTTT.

The chain has TRBV10-3 and TRBJ1-2, with D unresolved. Trimming took 2 bases from V and 4 from J, leaving 5 bases between them. The CDR3 is 12 amino acids. Per the germline V gene, CDR1 is ENHRY and CDR2 is SYGVKD. CDR3 loop: CAISEPGYGYTF. The CDR3 bases are TGTGCCATCAGTGAGCCAGGCTATGGCTACACCTTC.

Only one count was recorded for this clone. The genes are TRBV7-5 and TRBJ2-7; the DNA was not compared with TRBD1, the D call given in the table. TRBV7-5 is shown as a pseudogene. There are 16 residues in the CDR3. The CDR3 region is CVRSSRGAGYSYEQYF. The CDR3 nucleotides read TGTGTCAGAAGCTCCCGAGGAGCAGGGTACTCCTACGAGCAGTACTTC.

The J gene is TRBJ2-3, the V gene TRBV5-6; D ambiguous. Trimming left V 5 bases short and J 5 bases short, with 12 bases between. Germline V gives CDR1 SGHDT, CDR2 YYEEEE. This CDR3 spans 13 amino acids. CDR3 nucleotides: TGTGCCAGCAGTCCGGGCCGGAGAGATACGCAGTATTTT. Translation gives CASSPGRRDTQYF.

This chain connects TRBV28 to TRBJ1-2; D gene ambiguous. Germline V gives CDR1 MDHEN, CDR2 SYDVKM. The CDR3 consists of 14 residues. Trimming left V 3 bases short and J 0 bases short, with 8 bases between. The CDR3 is CASSLLGANYGYTF. The CDR3 bases are TGTGCCAGCAGTTTGCTGGGTGCTAACTATGGCTACACCTTC.

This clone was picked up a small number of times. The chain joins TRBV7-9 to TRBJ1-2, with 7 bases matching TRBD1. The CDR3 covers 18 residues. Per the germline V gene, CDR1 is SEHNR and CDR2 is FQNEAQ (reference sequence). J gave up 1 base and V 5 bases, and 16 bases lay outside the gene matches. The DNA for the CDR3 is TGTGCCAGCAGCGTTACCGGGACAGCGGCCTTCTATAACTATGGCTACACCTTC. This sequence encodes CASSVTGTAAFYNYGYTF. Filled out from reference TRBV7-9 and TRBJ1-2, the complete variable domain reads DTGVSQNPRHKITKRGQNVTFRCDPISEHNRLYWYRQTLGQGPEFLTYFQNEAQLEKSRLLSDRFSAERPKGSFSTLEIQRTEQGDSAMYLCASSVTGTAAFYNYGYTFGSGTRLTVV.